This TCR beta chain emerged from a study of blood T cell repertoires in COVID-19. The overall study: The study drew acute and convalescent COVID-19 samples from the United States, Italy and Spain.

As processed by the authors: Amplification of reference gene primers provided the estimated nucleated cell counts. Generated by immunoSEQ multiplex PCR, the TCRdb table keeps only in-frame clones and is missing some. V, J and clone size are taken as reported in that table, and D and trimming were inferred from the DNA itself. The sample comprises some 250,000 clones, around 85% of which are singletons, and approximately 12% rests with the top ten. V dropped 3 bases and J dropped 5 bases, with 14 bases sitting between them. The germline CDR1 and CDR2 sequences are MNHEY and SMNVEV (reference sequence). This CDR3 region has 15 residues. Seattle participants joined during active infection and were tracked over time.

The specimen was peripheral blood. V is TRBV27 and J is TRBJ2-1; D might be TRBD2 (6 bases). The sequence came from a young woman with COVID-19, enrolled during active disease. The chain's CDR3 is CASSFEGLQNNEQFF. CDR3 DNA: TGTGCCAGCAGTTTTGAGGGACTTCAAAACAATGAGCAGTTCTTC.